One and the same sample provided the 8 T cell receptor beta chains below, sequenced in a study of shared clonotypes between healthy human individuals. Method: immunoSEQ multiplex PCR; TCRdb's copy keeps in-frame clones and lacks some. This table has millions of clones, over 85% appearing once. Sequenced material: naive CD4+ T cells from PBMCs. The subset was: CD45RA+ positively selected. The receptors were sampled from a man aged 18 to 35 in good health. Some clones in this sample may be carry-over from other donors' samples.

Remarks on this clone: Within the sample, other DNA sequences also encode this same CDR3. This chain links TRBV18 with TRBJ2-1, with 7 bases lining up with TRBD2. Germline V CDR1 and CDR2: KGHSH, LQKENI. Trimming removed 6 bases from V and 0 bases from J; junction bases left unmatched: 5. CDR3 length: 15 amino acids. In DNA, the CDR3 is TGTGCCAGCTCTTCTAGCGGCAGCTCCTACAATGAGCAGTTCTTC. Translation: CASSSSGSSYNEQFF.

This clone was observed once. The chain recombines TRBV7-2 with TRBJ2-1; TRBD2 matches at 7 bases. J gave up 2 bases and V 2 bases, and 6 bases lay outside the gene matches. Looked up from germline, CDR1 is SGHTA and CDR2 is FQGNSA. The CDR3 spans 16 residues. For the CDR3, the DNA is TGTGCCAGCAGCTTAAGACTAGCAACCACCTACAATGAGCAGTTCTTC. Protein product: CASSLRLATTYNEQFF.

This clone was seen once. The V gene is TRBV2, the J gene TRBJ2-5; 12 positions agree with TRBD1. The J segment lost 4 bases and the V segment lost 8 bases, leaving 5 bases of the junction unmatched. The CDR3 is made up of 14 amino acids. Germline lookup yields CDR1 SNHLY and CDR2 FYNNEI. The DNA for the CDR3 is TGTGCCAGCGGGGACAGGGGGCTTGGAGAGACCCAGTACTTC. Its translation: CASGDRGLGETQYF.

The V gene is TRBV27, the J gene TRBJ2-1; 10 bases align to TRBD2. The CDR3 contains 15 residues. Germline assignment: CDR1 MNHEY and CDR2 SMNVEV (reference sequence). J gave up 5 bases and V 2 bases, and 3 bases lay outside the gene matches. DNA for the CDR3: TGTGCCAGCAGTTTACGGCTAGCGGGAGACAATGAGCAGTTCTTC. Protein product: CASSLRLAGDNEQFF.

As regards this clone: The identical CDR3 is also encoded by other nucleotide sequences in the sample. The chain uses TRBV11-3 and TRBJ1-1; no reliable D call. The CDR3 is made up of 13 amino acids. The germline V gene has CDR1 SGHNT and CDR2 YENEEA. V lost 5 bases to trimming and J lost 1 base, with 8 bases between them. CDR3 nucleotides: TGTGCCAGCAGCCTCCAGGAGAACACTGAAGCTTTCTTT. It specifies CASSLQENTEAFF.

The chain couples TRBV9 to TRBJ2-1; D is undetermined. The length of the CDR3 is 13 residues. The V gene lost 0 bases and the J gene lost 6 bases, with 7 bases spanning the gap. CDR1 and CDR2 (germline): SGDLS, YYNGEE. The CDR3, as DNA: TGTGCCAGCAGCGTAGGTACTTTCAATGAGCAGTTCTTC. Amino acids: CASSVGTFNEQFF. Full variable domain (rest looked up from reference TRBV9 and TRBJ2-1): DSGVTQTPKHLITATGQRVTLRCSPRSGDLSVYWYQQSLDQGLQFLIQYYNGEERAKGNILERFSAQQFPDLHSELNLSSLELGDSALYFCASSVGTFNEQFFGPGTRLTVL.

This chain uses TRBV19 with TRBJ1-5; 9 bases match TRBD1. Germline V gene lookup returns CDR1 LNHDA and CDR2 SQIVND (reference sequence). The V segment lost 1 base and the J segment 6 bases; nucleotides outside the gene matches: 16. The CDR3 covers 19 residues. CDR3 in amino acids: CASSIVLSTGTGTSQPQHF. The CDR3 DNA is TGTGCCAGTAGTATAGTCCTATCGACCGGGACAGGGACTTCTCAGCCCCAGCATTTT.

The rearrangement uses TRBV6-5 and TRBJ2-3; D remains unclear. Germline V gives CDR1 MNHEY, CDR2 SVGAGI. Trimming cost V 1 base and J 0 bases, with 8 bases left between them. The length of the CDR3 is 15 residues. CDR3 nucleotides: TGTGCCAGCAGTTACTGGTCCAGCAGCACAGATACGCAGTATTTT. The encoded protein is CASSYWSSSTDTQYF.